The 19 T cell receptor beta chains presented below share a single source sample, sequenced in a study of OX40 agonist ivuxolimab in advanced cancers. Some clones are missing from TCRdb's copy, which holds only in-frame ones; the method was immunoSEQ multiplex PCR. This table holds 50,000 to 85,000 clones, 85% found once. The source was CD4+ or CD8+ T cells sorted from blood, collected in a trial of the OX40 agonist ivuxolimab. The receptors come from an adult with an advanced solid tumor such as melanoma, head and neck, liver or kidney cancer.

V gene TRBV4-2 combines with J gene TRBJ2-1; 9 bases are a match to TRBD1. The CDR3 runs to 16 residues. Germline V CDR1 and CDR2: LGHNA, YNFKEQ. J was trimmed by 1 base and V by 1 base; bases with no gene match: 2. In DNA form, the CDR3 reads TGTGCCAGCAGCCAAGGGGACAGGGATTCCTACAATGAGCAGTTCTTC. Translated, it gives CASSQGDRDSYNEQFF.

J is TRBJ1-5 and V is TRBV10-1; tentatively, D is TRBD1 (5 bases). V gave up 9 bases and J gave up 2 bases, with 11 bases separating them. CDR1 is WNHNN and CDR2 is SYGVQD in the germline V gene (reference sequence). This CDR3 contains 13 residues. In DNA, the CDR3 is TGCGCCAGAGACAGCCGACGCAATCAGCCCCAGCATTTT. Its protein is CARDSRRNQPQHF.

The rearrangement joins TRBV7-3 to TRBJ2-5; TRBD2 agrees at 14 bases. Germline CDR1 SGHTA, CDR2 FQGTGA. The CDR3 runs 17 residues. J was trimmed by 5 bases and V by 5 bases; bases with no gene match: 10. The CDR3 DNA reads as TGTGCCAGCAGCACGAGACTAGCGGGAGGGCGGAGGGAGACCCAGTACTTC. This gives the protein CASSTRLAGGRRETQYF.

The CDR3 spells CASSAPPGGPGYTF. In nucleotides, the CDR3 is TGTGCCAGCAGCGCCCCCCCAGGGGGGCCAGGCTACACCTTC. The chain recombines TRBV9 with TRBJ1-2, with 7 bases matching TRBD1. CDR3 length: 14 residues. V shed 3 bases and J 8 bases; nucleotides not matched to a gene: 10. Germline V CDR1 and CDR2: SGDLS, YYNGEE.

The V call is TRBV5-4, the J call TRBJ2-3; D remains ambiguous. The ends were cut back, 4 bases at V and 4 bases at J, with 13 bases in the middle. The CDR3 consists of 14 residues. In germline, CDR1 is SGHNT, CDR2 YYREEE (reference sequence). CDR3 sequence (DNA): TGTGCCAGCAGCCGCGAAAGGGATGCAGATACGCAGTATTTT. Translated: CASSRERDADTQYF.

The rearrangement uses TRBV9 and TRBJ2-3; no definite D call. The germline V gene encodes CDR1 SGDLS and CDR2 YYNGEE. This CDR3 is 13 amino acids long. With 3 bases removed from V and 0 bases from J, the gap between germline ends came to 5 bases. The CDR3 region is CASSASSTDTQYF. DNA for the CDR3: TGTGCCAGCAGCGCCTCTAGCACAGATACGCAGTATTTT.

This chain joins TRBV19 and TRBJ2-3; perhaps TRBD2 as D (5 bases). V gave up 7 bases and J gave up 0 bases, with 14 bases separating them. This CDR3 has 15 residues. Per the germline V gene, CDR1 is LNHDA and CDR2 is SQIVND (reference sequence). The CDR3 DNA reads TGTGCCAGTACTCCCCGGGGTACTAGCACAGATACGCAGTATTTT. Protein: CASTPRGTSTDTQYF.

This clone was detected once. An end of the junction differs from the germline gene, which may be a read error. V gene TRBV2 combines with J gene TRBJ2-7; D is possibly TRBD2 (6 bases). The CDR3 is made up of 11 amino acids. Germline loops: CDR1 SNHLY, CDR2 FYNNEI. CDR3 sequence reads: CASSEMAGRNF. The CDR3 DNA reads TGTGCCAGCAGTGAAATGGCAGGGAGGAACTTC.

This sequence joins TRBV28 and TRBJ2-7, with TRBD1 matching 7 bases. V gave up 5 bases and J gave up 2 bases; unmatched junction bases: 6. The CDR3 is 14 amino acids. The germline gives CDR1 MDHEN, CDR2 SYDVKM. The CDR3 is CASSPGDSPYEQYF. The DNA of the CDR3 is TGTGCCAGCAGTCCCGGGGACAGTCCCTACGAGCAGTACTTC.

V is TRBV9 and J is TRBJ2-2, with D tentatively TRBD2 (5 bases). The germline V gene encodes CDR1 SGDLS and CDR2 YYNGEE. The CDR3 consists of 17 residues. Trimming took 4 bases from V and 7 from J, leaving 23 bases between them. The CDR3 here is CASSPKPRTLHGGELFF. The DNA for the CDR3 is TGTGCCAGCAGCCCAAAGCCCCGGACTCTCCACGGCGGGGAGCTGTTTTTT. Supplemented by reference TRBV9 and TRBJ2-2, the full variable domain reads DSGVTQTPKHLITATGQRVTLRCSPRSGDLSVYWYQQSLDQGLQFLIQYYNGEERAKGNILERFSAQQFPDLHSELNLSSLELGDSALYFCASSPKPRTLHGGELFFGEGSRLTVL.

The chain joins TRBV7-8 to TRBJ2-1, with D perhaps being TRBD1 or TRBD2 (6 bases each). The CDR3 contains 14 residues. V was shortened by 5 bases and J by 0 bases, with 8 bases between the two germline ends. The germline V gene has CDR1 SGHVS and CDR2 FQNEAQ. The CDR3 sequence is CASSGGLSYNEQFF. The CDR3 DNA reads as TGTGCCAGCAGCGGGGGGCTCTCCTACAATGAGCAGTTCTTC.

CDR3 coding DNA: TGCAGCGTAGGGACAGGGCCCAATCAGCCCCAGCATTTT. It translates to CSVGTGPNQPQHF. The chain has TRBV29-1 and TRBJ1-5; TRBD1 matches at 9 bases. V shed 6 bases and J 3 bases; nucleotides not matched to a gene: 3. This CDR3 comprises 13 residues. Looked up from germline, CDR1 is SQVTM and CDR2 is ANQGSEA.

DNA of the CDR3: TGTGCCTGGAGTCCCGGCACCATTGCGGAGACCCAGTACTTC. This codes for CAWSPGTIAETQYF. The rearrangement joins TRBV30 to TRBJ2-5; D is uncertain. The CDR3 contains 14 residues. V lost 2 bases and J 5 bases, leaving 15 bases between the germline ends. CDR1 GTSNPN and CDR2 SVGIG come from the germline V gene (reference sequence).

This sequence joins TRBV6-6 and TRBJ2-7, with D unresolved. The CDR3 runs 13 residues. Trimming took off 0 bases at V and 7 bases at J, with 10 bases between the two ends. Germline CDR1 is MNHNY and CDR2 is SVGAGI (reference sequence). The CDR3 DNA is TGTGCCAGCAGTTACTCGAGGCAGGTGGAGCAGTACTTC. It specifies CASSYSRQVEQYF.

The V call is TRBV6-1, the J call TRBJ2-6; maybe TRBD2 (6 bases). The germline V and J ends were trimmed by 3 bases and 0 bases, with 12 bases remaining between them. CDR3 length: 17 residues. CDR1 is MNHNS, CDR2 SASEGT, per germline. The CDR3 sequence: CASSESSGGSGANVLTF. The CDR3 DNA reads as TGTGCCAGCAGTGAGTCCTCCGGGGGCTCTGGGGCCAACGTCCTGACTTTC.

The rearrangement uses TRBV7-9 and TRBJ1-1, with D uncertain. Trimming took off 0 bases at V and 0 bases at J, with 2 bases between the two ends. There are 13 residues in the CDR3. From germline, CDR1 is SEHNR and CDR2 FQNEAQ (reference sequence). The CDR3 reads CASSLALNTEAFF. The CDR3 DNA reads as TGTGCCAGCAGCTTAGCATTGAACACTGAAGCTTTCTTT.

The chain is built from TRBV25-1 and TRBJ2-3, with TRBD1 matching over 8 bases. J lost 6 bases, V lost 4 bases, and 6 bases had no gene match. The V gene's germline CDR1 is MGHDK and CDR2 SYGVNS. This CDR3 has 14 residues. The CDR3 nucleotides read TGTGCCAGCAGTGGAACAGGGGGATTGGATACGCAGTATTTT. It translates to CASSGTGGLDTQYF.

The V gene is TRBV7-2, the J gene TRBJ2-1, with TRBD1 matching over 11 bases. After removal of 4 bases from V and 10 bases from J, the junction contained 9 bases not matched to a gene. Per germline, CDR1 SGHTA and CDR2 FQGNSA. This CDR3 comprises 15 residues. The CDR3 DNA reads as TGTGCCAGCAGCTCGCAATGGGACAGGGGGAAAGAGCAGTTCTTC. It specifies CASSSQWDRGKEQFF.

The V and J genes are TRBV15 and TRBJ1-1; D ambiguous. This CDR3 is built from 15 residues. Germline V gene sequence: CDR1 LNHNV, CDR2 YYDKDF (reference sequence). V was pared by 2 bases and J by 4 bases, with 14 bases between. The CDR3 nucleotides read TGTGCCACCAGCAGACGGGAGAGGGCGGGCACTGAAGCTTTCTTT. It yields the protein CATSRRERAGTEAFF. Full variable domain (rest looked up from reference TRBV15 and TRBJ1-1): DAMVIQNPRYQVTQFGKPVTLSCSQTLNHNVMYWYQQKSSQAPKLLFHYYDKDFNNEADTPDNFQSRRPNTSFCFLDIRSPGLGDTAMYLCATSRRERAGTEAFFGQGTRLTVV.